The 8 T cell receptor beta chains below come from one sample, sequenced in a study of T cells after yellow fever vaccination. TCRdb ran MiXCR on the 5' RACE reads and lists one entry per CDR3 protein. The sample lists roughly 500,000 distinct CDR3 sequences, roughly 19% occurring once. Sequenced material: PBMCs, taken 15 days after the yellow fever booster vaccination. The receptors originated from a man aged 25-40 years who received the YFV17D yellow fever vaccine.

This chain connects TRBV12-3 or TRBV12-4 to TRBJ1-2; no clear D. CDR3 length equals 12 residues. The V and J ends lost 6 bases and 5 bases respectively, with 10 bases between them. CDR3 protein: CASSLRWYGYTF. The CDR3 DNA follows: TGTGCCAGCAGCTTAAGATGGTATGGCTACACCTTC.

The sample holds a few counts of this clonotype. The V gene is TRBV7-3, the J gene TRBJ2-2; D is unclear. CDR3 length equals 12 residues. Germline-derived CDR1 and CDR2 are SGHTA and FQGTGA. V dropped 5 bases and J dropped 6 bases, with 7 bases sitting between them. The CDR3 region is CASSPDPGELFF. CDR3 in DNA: TGTGCCAGCAGCCCAGACCCCGGGGAGCTGTTTTTT.

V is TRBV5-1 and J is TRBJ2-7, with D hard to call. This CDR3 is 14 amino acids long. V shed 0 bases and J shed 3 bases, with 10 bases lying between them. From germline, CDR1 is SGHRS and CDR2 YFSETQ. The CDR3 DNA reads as TGCGCCAGCAGCTTGGAAGATTTGGGCTACGAGCAGTACTTC. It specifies CASSLEDLGYEQYF.

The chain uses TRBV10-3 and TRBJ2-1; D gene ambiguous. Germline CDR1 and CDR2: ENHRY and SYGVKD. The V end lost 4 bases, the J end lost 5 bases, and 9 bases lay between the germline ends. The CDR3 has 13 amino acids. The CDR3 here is CAISGRQDNEQFF. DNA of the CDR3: TGTGCCATCAGTGGACGCCAGGACAATGAGCAGTTCTTC.

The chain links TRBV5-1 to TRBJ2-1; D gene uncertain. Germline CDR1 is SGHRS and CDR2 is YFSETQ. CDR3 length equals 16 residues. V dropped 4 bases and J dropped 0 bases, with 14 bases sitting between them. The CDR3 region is CASSKDERSSYNEQFF. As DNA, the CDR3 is TGCGCCAGCAGCAAGGACGAGAGGAGCTCCTACAATGAGCAGTTCTTC.

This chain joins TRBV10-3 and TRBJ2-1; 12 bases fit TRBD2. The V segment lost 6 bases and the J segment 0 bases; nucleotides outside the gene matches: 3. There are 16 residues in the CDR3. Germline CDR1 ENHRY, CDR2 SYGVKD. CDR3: CAISLAGGSSYNEQFF. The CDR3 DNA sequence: TGTGCCATCAGCCTAGCGGGAGGGAGCTCCTACAATGAGCAGTTCTTC.

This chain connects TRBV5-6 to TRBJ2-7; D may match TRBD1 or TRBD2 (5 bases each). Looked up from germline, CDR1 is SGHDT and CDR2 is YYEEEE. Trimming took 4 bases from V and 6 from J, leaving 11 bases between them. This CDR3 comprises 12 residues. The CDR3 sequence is CASSRDGGEQYF. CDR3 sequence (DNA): TGTGCCAGCAGCCGGGATGGGGGCGAGCAGTACTTC.

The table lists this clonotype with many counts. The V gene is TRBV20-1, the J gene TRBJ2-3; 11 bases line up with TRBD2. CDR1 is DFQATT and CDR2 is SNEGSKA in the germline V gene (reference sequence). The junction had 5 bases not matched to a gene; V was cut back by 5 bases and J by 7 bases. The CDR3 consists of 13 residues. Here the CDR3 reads CSARLAGTNTQYF. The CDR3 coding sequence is TGCAGTGCTCGACTAGCGGGAACAAATACGCAGTATTTT.